Listed below are T cell receptor beta chains from one sample, sequenced in a study of regulatory T cells in long-lasting Graves disease. MiXCR was run by TCRdb on the multiplex PCR reads, yielding one entry per CDR3 protein. The sample includes about 530,000 distinct CDR3 sequences, about 16% seen only once; the top ten take roughly 25%. The data were also submitted as part of a second study, on T cells in Graves' hyperthyroidism and ophthalmopathy.

The sample here was peripheral blood mononuclear cells (PBMCs), taken at new diagnosis, from a patient treated with antithyroid drugs. The source of these receptors is a woman aged 40 to 65 with Graves disease. The CDR3 runs from the conserved cysteine through the conserved F or W. Fields, in order: CDR3 length, V gene, J gene, clone size, D gene, CDR3 protein, CDR3 DNA. A D gene is named only where the DNA matches it firmly. Size is stated for part of the rows, as once, few or many counts, or as a class when the clone is expanded.

14	TRBV18	TRBJ1-2	-	TRBD1	CASSVDRNNYGYTF	TGTGCCAGCTCAGTGGACAGGAACAACTATGGCTACACCTTC
13	TRBV7-9	TRBJ1-1	many	-	CASSPPVNTEAFF	TGTGCCAGCTCCCCCCCGGTGAACACTGAAGCTTTCTTT
12	TRBV3-1	TRBJ2-2	many	-	CASSQFPGELFF	TGTGCCAGCAGCCAATTTCCCGGGGAGCTGTTTTTT
16	TRBV4-2	TRBJ2-1	-	-	CASSQEGSSSYNEQFF	TGTGCCAGCAGCCAAGAGGGGTCAAGCTCCTACAATGAGCAGTTCTTC
15	TRBV19	TRBJ2-4	few	TRBD1	CASSEMGTGRNIQYF	TGTGCCAGTAGCGAAATGGGGACAGGGCGTAACATTCAGTACTTC
16	TRBV5-5	TRBJ1-2	-	-	CASSLETGLSFDGYTF	TGTGCCAGCAGCTTGGAGACAGGACTATCTTTTGATGGCTACACCTTC
15	TRBV14	TRBJ2-1	-	-	CASSQVVSFYNEQFF	TGTGCCAGCAGCCAAGTGGTCAGTTTCTACAATGAGCAGTTCTTC
16	TRBV7-2	TRBJ2-3	-	-	CASSLVPRGITDTQYF	TGTGCCAGCAGCTTAGTCCCCAGGGGTATAACAGATACGCAGTATTTT
16	TRBV9	TRBJ2-1	many	TRBD2	CASSVTLAGPNSEQFF	TGTGCCAGCAGCGTGACACTAGCGGGGCCAAACAGTGAGCAGTTCTTC
13	TRBV3-1	TRBJ2-2	-	-	CASSQGIPGELFF	TGTGCCAGCAGCCAGGGTATTCCCGGGGAGCTGTTTTTT
19	TRBV3-1	TRBJ2-1	-	TRBD2	CASSQRGLAGAKRDNEQFF	TGTGCCAGCAGCCAAAGAGGGCTAGCGGGGGCGAAGAGGGACAATGAGCAGTTCTTC
13	TRBV12-3/TRBV12-4	TRBJ1-1	many	TRBD1	CASRVGQGISAFF	TGTGCCAGCAGGGTGGGACAGGGAATCTCGGCTTTCTTT
13	TRBV6-9	TRBJ1-2	-	-	CASSYQRANGYTF	TGTGCCAGCAGTTATCAGAGGGCGAATGGCTACACCTTC
17	TRBV5-4	TRBJ2-3	few	TRBD2	CASSGTSGGGGTDTQYF	TGTGCCAGCAGCGGGACTAGCGGGGGGGGAGGCACAGATACGCAGTATTTT
14	TRBV6-1	TRBJ1-6	once	-	CASSTRGIDSPLHF	TGTGCCAGCAGTACCCGGGGGATCGATTCACCCCTCCACTTT